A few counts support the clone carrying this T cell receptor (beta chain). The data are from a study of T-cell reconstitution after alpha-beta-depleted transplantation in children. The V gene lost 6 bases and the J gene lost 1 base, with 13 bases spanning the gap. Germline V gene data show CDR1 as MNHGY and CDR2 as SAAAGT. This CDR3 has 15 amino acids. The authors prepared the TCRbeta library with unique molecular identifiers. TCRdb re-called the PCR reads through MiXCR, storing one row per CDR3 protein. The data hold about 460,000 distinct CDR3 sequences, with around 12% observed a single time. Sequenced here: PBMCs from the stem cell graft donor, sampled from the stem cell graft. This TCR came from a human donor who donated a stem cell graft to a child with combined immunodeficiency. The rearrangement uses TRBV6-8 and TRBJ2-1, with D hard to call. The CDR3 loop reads CASRDQCTSYNEQFF. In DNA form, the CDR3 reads TGTGCCAGCAGGGATCAGTGTACTTCCTACAATGAGCAGTTCTTC.